This is a list of T cell receptor beta chains from one sample in a study of cytotoxic CD8 clonotypes in ibrutinib-treated CLL. Data came from immunoSEQ multiplex PCR; TCRdb stores just in-frame clones and leaves some out. The sample records about 89,000 clones, about 72% being singletons. The sequences come from PBMCs, collected after 12 months of ibrutinib treatment. Every receptor here comes from a human donor with chronic lymphocytic leukemia. Each CDR3 is given with its conserved first and last residue. A D gene is named only where the DNA matches it firmly. Clone size is stated in some rows and not others, as once, few, many or a class when expanded.

NA | TRBJ2-6 | TRBV30 | TRBD1 | TGTGCCTGTGAGACAGGGGCTACGGCCAACGTCCTGACTTTC | CACETGATANVLTF
NA | TRBJ2-6 | TRBV6-1 | NA | TGTGCCAGCAGTGGGGGTTGGAACTCTGGGGCCAACGTCCTGACTTTC | CASSGGWNSGANVLTF
NA | TRBJ1-3 | TRBV7-9 | NA | TGTGCCAGCAGCGCAGGCAAGAACACCATATATTTT | CASSAGKNTIYF
once | TRBJ2-4 | TRBV11-1 | NA | TGTGCCAGCAGCTTTTCGGGCGGAGCCAAAAACATTCAGTACTTC | CASSFSGGAKNIQYF
NA | TRBJ2-6 | TRBV4-2 | NA | TGTGCCAGCAGTCCGAGCCAGGTATCTGGGGCCAACGTCCTGACTTTC | CASSPSQVSGANVLTF
once | TRBJ1-1 | TRBV21-1 | NA | TGTGCCAGCAGCAAAATTGCCAGGGACGACACTGAAGCTTTCTTT | CASSKIARDDTEAFF
many | TRBJ2-1 | TRBV6-5 | NA | TGTGCCAGCGGGGCCGGGGGAAGCAATGAGCAGTTCTTC | CASGAGGSNEQFF
NA | TRBJ2-7 | TRBV5-1 | TRBD2 | TGCGCCAGCAGCTTGGGTGCGGGGGGAACCTACGAGCAGTACTTC | CASSLGAGGTYEQYF
NA | TRBJ2-2 | TRBV10-3 | TRBD1 | TGTGCCATCAGTGAGTTAGCTACAGGGGGCGGCACCGGGGAGCTGTTTTTT | CAISELATGGGTGELFF
NA | TRBJ2-1 | TRBV4-2 | TRBD1 | TGTGCCAGCAGCCAGTCGGGACAGGGCAACAATGAGCAGTTCTTC | CASSQSGQGNNEQFF
NA | TRBJ1-5 | TRBV6-1 | TRBD1 | TGTGCCAGCAGTGTAATCCATGATACGGGACAGGGCTTGTCGCCCCAGCATTTT | CASSVIHDTGQGLSPQHF
NA | TRBJ2-7 | TRBV9 | NA | TGTGCCAGCAGCGTAGACGAGGGATCCTACGAGCAGTACTTC | CASSVDEGSYEQYF
NA | TRBJ2-7 | TRBV18 | NA | TGTGCCAGCTCCACGGTTTCTTACGAGCAGTACTTC | CASSTVSYEQYF
once | TRBJ2-7 | TRBV6-1 | TRBD1 | TGTGCCAGCAGTGGAGACAGGGAAAACTACGAGCAGTACTTC | CASSGDRENYEQYF
few | TRBJ1-5 | TRBV6-1 | NA | TGTGCCAGCACCCCTGCGACGGACTACAATCAGCCCCAGCATTTT | CASTPATDYNQPQHF
NA | TRBJ2-3 | TRBV10-3 | TRBD2 | TGTGCCATCAGTGAATTTGGGGGGGTCACAGATACGCAGTATTTT | CAISEFGGVTDTQYF
NA | TRBJ2-6 | TRBV11-3 | TRBD1 | TGTGCCAGCAGCCGGGACAGGGTTCGCTCTGGGGCCAACGTCCTGACTTTC | CASSRDRVRSGANVLTF
NA | TRBJ1-2 | TRBV5-1 | TRBD1 | TGCGCCAGCAGTAATCGGACAGGTGGATTGAGGGGCTACACCTTC | CASSNRTGGLRGYTF
NA | TRBJ1-2 | TRBV4-1 | NA | TGCGCCAGCAGCCAAGATAACCCGGGACATGAGATGGAAGGCTACACCTTC | CASSQDNPGHEMEGYTF
NA | TRBJ2-7 | TRBV5-1 | NA | TGCGCCAGCAGCGCTGGACTATCCTACGACGAGCAGTACTTC | CASSAGLSYDEQYF
NA | TRBJ2-1 | TRBV6-1 | TRBD2 | TGTGCCGGCCGTCCTAGCGGGGGGTTCCCTGAGCAGTTCTTC | CAGRPSGGFPEQFF
NA | TRBJ2-3 | TRBV7-3 | NA | TGTGCCAGCGGATTAGGGGATACGCAGTATTTT | CASGLGDTQYF
NA | TRBJ1-5 | TRBV15 | NA | TGTGCCACCAGCAGAGCCCCAGGTAGCAATCAGCCCCAGCATTTT | CATSRAPGSNQPQHF
NA | TRBJ2-5 | TRBV7-3 | NA | TGTGCCAGCAGCTTAAATCGCCAAGAGACCCAGTACTTC | CASSLNRQETQYF
few | TRBJ1-5 | TRBV9 | NA | TGTGCCAGCAGCGGAGGGGGGTATAGCAATCAGCCCCAGCATTTT | CASSGGGYSNQPQHF
NA | TRBJ2-3 | TRBV15 | TRBD2 | TGTGCCACCAGCAGAGGGTTGGGGACTAGCGGAGACACAGATACGCAGTATTTT | CATSRGLGTSGDTDTQYF
few | TRBJ1-2 | TRBV19 | NA | TGTGCCAGTGGCCATAGGGGCTACACCTTC | CASGHRGYTF
few | TRBJ1-3 | TRBV2 | NA | TGTGCCAGCCGCGGGGATCGTGGAAACACCATATATTTT | CASRGDRGNTIYF
NA | TRBJ1-4 | TRBV7-2 | NA | TGTGCCAGCAGCACGGGGACCGGTGAAAAACTGTTTTTT | CASSTGTGEKLFF
once | TRBJ1-1 | TRBV14 | TRBD1 | TGTGCCAGCAGCACGACAGGGGGCAACACTGAAGCTTTCTTT | CASSTTGGNTEAFF
once | TRBJ2-7 | TRBV7-2 | NA | TGTGCCAGCAGCTCCGAGGCCTACGAGCAGTACTTC | CASSSEAYEQYF
once | TRBJ2-7 | TRBV6-4 | TRBD1 | TGTGCCAGCGCACCGGGACAGGGGGCGTTTGGCGAGCAGTACTTC | CASAPGQGAFGEQYF
NA | TRBJ1-3 | TRBV19 | NA | TGTGCCAGTAGCCAACAAGGATACTCTGGAAACACCATATATTTT | CASSQQGYSGNTIYF